This TCR beta chain was retrieved from a study of blood T cell repertoires in COVID-19. Overall study: Sites across the United States, Italy and Spain contributed samples from acute and convalescent COVID-19.

The germline CDR1 and CDR2 sequences are SNHLY and FYNNEI. There are 15 residues in the CDR3. With V trimmed by 6 bases and J by 4 bases, 8 bases remained unmatched. Enrollment of patients from Seattle took place during active infection, with longitudinal follow-up. Per the original methods: Reference gene primer amplification yielded estimated nucleated cell counts. The assay was immunoSEQ multiplex PCR, and TCRdb's table has in-frame clones only and misses some. That table supplies the V and J calls and clone size; D and trimming were determined from the DNA. The data show about 140,000 clones, 84% seen once. This clone was seen a handful of times.

The source is a man in his thirties or forties with COVID-19, enrolled during active disease. Sequenced: peripheral blood. This chain links TRBV2 with TRBJ1-5, with 8 bases that match TRBD1. This CDR3 is CASRGRTGRNQPQHF. The CDR3 bases are TGTGCCAGCAGAGGTAGGACAGGGAGGAATCAGCCCCAGCATTTT.